The 14 T cell receptor beta chains listed next were all sequenced from one sample in a study of T cell responses to AZD1222 COVID-19 vaccine (dated by TCRdb to about 2021). The sample's time point label, decoded: baseline before first vaccination. Libraries were built with the immunoSEQ multiplex PCR assay. TCRdb retrieved this table from immuneACCESS and kept in-frame rearrangements only. Not all clones are present; in checked studies, unresolved V genes account for under half, and no reason is known for the remainder. The sample yields 100,000 to 150,000 clones; roughly 90% were counted once. The top ten clones comprise 1.1% of the sample. This material consisted of peripheral blood, taken on day 0 of AZD1222 vaccination. The receptors derive from an adult in good health.

The gene calls are TRBV19 and TRBJ2-2; D gene ambiguous. CDR1 and CDR2 (germline): LNHDA, SQIVND (reference sequence). V was trimmed by 4 bases and J by 1 base, leaving 4 bases between them. The CDR3 totals 13 residues. This CDR3 is CASSKQNTGELFF. Written as DNA, the CDR3 is TGTGCCAGTAGTAAACAGAACACCGGGGAGCTGTTTTTT.

The chain uses TRBV2 and TRBJ1-6, with unresolved D. This CDR3 is 14 amino acids long. CDR1 and CDR2 (germline): SNHLY, FYNNEI. V shed 7 bases and J shed 5 bases, with 12 bases lying between them. The CDR3 DNA reads as TGTGCCAGCAAAGGTCAGAGAAATAATTCACCCCTCCACTTT. Translating gives CASKGQRNNSPLHF.

This chain connects TRBV11-2 to TRBJ2-7; 8 bases fit TRBD2. The germline V gene encodes CDR1 SGHAT and CDR2 FQNNGV. The CDR3 length is 16 residues. Trimming cost V 5 bases and J 0 bases; bases outside gene matches: 9. The CDR3 bases are TGTGCCAGCAGCGGAGGACTAGCTGACAACTCCTACGAGCAGTACTTC. The encoded protein is CASSGGLADNSYEQYF.

The chain has TRBV18 and TRBJ2-4; D is perhaps TRBD2 (5 bases). Germline V gene lookup returns CDR1 KGHSH and CDR2 LQKENI. Trimming removed 3 bases at V and 7 bases at J, with 10 bases between. CDR3 length: 13 residues. The CDR3 nucleotides read TGTGCCAGCTCACCGGGCCCGGGGAACATTCAGTACTTC. This gives the protein CASSPGPGNIQYF.

The chain employs TRBV7-6 and TRBJ1-2; possibly TRBD1 for D (5 bases). The CDR3 is 17 residues long. Trimming removed 1 base at V and 8 bases at J, with 23 bases between. The germline CDR1 and CDR2 sequences are SGHVS and FNYEAQ. The CDR3 region has the DNA TGTGCCAGCAGCTTAGAGGGCAGGGACGTGGTCTTCGAGGGCTACACCTTC. The encoded protein is CASSLEGRDVVFEGYTF.

V gene TRBV18 combines with J gene TRBJ2-2, with a possible D match to TRBD1 (6 bases). From germline, CDR1 is KGHSH and CDR2 LQKENI. CDR3 size: 14 residues. V was cut by 4 bases and J by 5 bases, with 11 bases left in between. The chain's CDR3 is CASSRTASTGELFF. The DNA for the CDR3 is TGTGCCAGCTCACGGACAGCGTCTACCGGGGAGCTGTTTTTT.

The gene calls are TRBV5-6 and TRBJ2-1; 8 nucleotides agree with TRBD2. Germline lookup yields CDR1 SGHDT and CDR2 YYEEEE. V gave up 1 base and J gave up 3 bases; unmatched junction bases: 6. The CDR3 is 16 amino acids. In DNA form, the CDR3 reads TGTGCCAGCAGCTTGTACGGGGGGGAGTTCTACAATGAGCAGTTCTTC. Translation gives CASSLYGGEFYNEQFF.

The chain combines TRBV5-1 with TRBJ1-1; 7 nucleotides align to TRBD1. J lost 4 bases, V lost 1 base, and 4 bases had no gene match. Per the germline V gene, CDR1 is SGHRS and CDR2 is YFSETQ. CDR3 length: 14 residues. CDR3 bases: TGCGCCAGCAGCTTGCAAGCAGGGGGCACTGAAGCTTTCTTT. Translating it yields CASSLQAGGTEAFF.

This chain joins TRBV5-4 and TRBJ2-6; D is ambiguous. Trimming took 4 bases from V and 4 from J, leaving 12 bases between them. The CDR3 runs to 15 residues. Germline-derived CDR1 and CDR2 are SGHNT and YYREEE (reference sequence). CDR3 sequence: CASSLNNAGANVLTF. CDR3 DNA sequence: TGTGCCAGCAGCCTGAACAACGCCGGGGCCAACGTCCTGACTTTC.

As DNA, the CDR3 is TGCGCCAGCAGCCCAGGGGCCTCTGGAAACACCATATATTTT. Protein sequence: CASSPGASGNTIYF. V gene TRBV5-1 combines with J gene TRBJ1-3; a weak D match, TRBD1 (6 bases). The CDR3 length is 14 residues. V was clipped by 4 bases and J by 0 bases, with 8 bases between them. Germline assignment: CDR1 SGHRS and CDR2 YFSETQ.

This chain links TRBV12-3 or TRBV12-4 with TRBJ1-1, with D unresolved. This CDR3 has 12 amino acids. V was cut by 5 bases and J by 5 bases, with 9 bases left in between. This CDR3 reads CASSLRGTEAFF. CDR3 coding DNA: TGTGCCAGCAGTCTAAGAGGGACTGAAGCTTTCTTT.

The chain has TRBV5-4 and TRBJ2-3, with TRBD2 matching over 14 bases. The CDR3 contains 14 residues. In germline, CDR1 is SGHNT, CDR2 YYREEE (reference sequence). The junction had 3 bases not matched to a gene; V was cut back by 7 bases and J by 5 bases. The DNA of the CDR3 is TGTGCCAGCCAGGGACTAGCGGGAGTAGATACGCAGTATTTT. Its protein is CASQGLAGVDTQYF.

The chain has TRBV5-1 and TRBJ2-1; D is possibly TRBD2 (6 bases). V lost 2 bases to trimming and J lost 7 bases, with 10 bases between them. The CDR3 extends over 13 amino acids. The germline gives CDR1 SGHRS, CDR2 YFSETQ. CDR3: CASSFGSSNEQFF. CDR3 nucleotides: TGCGCCAGCAGCTTCGGGAGTAGTAATGAGCAGTTCTTC. Filled out from reference TRBV5-1 and TRBJ2-1, the complete variable domain reads KAGVTQTPRYLIKTRGQQVTLSCSPISGHRSVSWYQQTPGQGLQFLFEYFSETQRNKGNFPGRFSGRQFSNSRSEMNVSTLELGDSALYLCASSFGSSNEQFFGPGTRLTVL.

The rearrangement uses TRBV28 and TRBJ1-4, with a possible D match to TRBD1 (5 bases). V was clipped by 5 bases and J by 4 bases, with 8 bases between them. Germline values: CDR1 MDHEN, CDR2 SYDVKM. There are 13 residues in the CDR3. CDR3 nucleotides: TGTGCCAGCAGTGGGGGGGATAATGAAAAACTGTTTTTT. The encoded protein is CASSGGDNEKLFF.